This T cell receptor (beta chain) was observed in a study of PD-L1 blockade in urothelial cancer. Study as a whole: The study recovered a median of 141,255 T cells per blood sample. General study results and limits: Pretreatment TCR clonality in blood under the median foretold superior survival.

Noted time point: pretreatment peripheral blood. Data came from immunoSEQ multiplex PCR; TCRdb stores just in-frame clones and leaves some out. The table shows about 86,000 clones, with under 90% occurring only once. A word on this clone: What it binds is unknown.

This CDR3 spans 15 amino acids. Germline V lookup: CDR1 MNHNS, CDR2 SASEGT. V was trimmed by 3 bases and J by 6 bases, leaving 15 bases between them. The chain carries TRBV6-1 and TRBJ1-5; possibly TRBD1 for D (5 bases). Sequencing was performed on PBMCs, taken around atezolizumab (anti-PD-L1) treatment. The clonotype was recovered from a man aged 55-75 years with urothelial cancer. The CDR3 loop is CASSEGSGFLQPQHF. The CDR3 DNA sequence: TGTGCCAGCAGTGAGGGTTCAGGGTTTCTTCAGCCCCAGCATTTT.